This T cell receptor beta chain is from a study of neurological immune-mediated disorders. Whole-study context: The roughly 34 patients with multiple sclerosis comprised roughly 31 relapsing-remitting cases and 3 secondary progressive cases.

This clonotype was detected many times. TCRdb re-called the 5' RACE reads with MiXCR, one entry per CDR3 protein. The sample has about 54,000 distinct CDR3 sequences; 4% are singletons. The CDR3 extends over 15 amino acids. In germline, CDR1 is MNHEY, CDR2 SVGAGI. With V trimmed by 2 bases and J by 5 bases, 6 bases remained unmatched. The receptor was derived from a woman aged 40 to 55 with multiple sclerosis. Input material: CD4+ T cells from blood. The V call is TRBV6-5, the J call TRBJ1-1; the match to TRBD1 covers 9 bases. CDR3 region: CASSYATGGRTEAFF. The CDR3 DNA reads as TGTGCCAGCAGTTACGCTACAGGGGGCCGGACTGAAGCTTTCTTT.